The 11 T cell receptor beta chains reported below all come from one sample, sequenced in a study of cytomegalovirus exposure and HLA in healthy donors. With 60 Vbeta and 13 Jbeta primers, the PCR was carried out. Measured with immunoSEQ multiplex PCR; TCRdb has only the in-frame clones, and not every one. The top ten hold 2.5% of the sample, which has approximately 50,000 clones, 65% to 85% seen once. What was sequenced was PBMCs. The receptors originated from a boy between 5 and 17 years old in good health and CMV-seropositive.

This clone turned up a few times. This chain uses TRBV9 with TRBJ2-1, with D maybe TRBD1 (6 bases). The V and J ends lost 7 bases and 6 bases respectively, with 14 bases between them. The germline V gene has CDR1 SGDLS and CDR2 YYNGEE. The CDR3 length is 13 residues. The CDR3 DNA reads TGTGCCAGCGGCCAATACAGGGCCAATGAGCAGTTCTTC. Encoded protein: CASGQYRANEQFF.

The V call is TRBV5-6, the J call TRBJ1-1; 9 bases map to TRBD1. Germline V gives CDR1 SGHDT, CDR2 YYEEEE. The CDR3 has 15 residues. The V gene end was trimmed by 2 bases and the J gene end by 2 bases; junction bases not matched to a gene: 4. CDR3 amino acids: CASSFSDRGNTEAFF. CDR3 in DNA: TGTGCCAGCAGCTTTTCGGACAGGGGTAACACTGAAGCTTTCTTT.

This sequence joins TRBV5-1 and TRBJ1-1; D is uncertain. With 4 bases removed from V and 5 bases from J, the gap between germline ends came to 18 bases. CDR1 is SGHRS, CDR2 YFSETQ, per germline. This CDR3 is built from 15 residues. This CDR3 reads CASSPGRRTGTEAFF. The CDR3 bases are TGCGCCAGCAGCCCGGGGAGGAGAACGGGGACTGAAGCTTTCTTT. Full variable domain (rest looked up from reference TRBV5-1 and TRBJ1-1): KAGVTQTPRYLIKTRGQQVTLSCSPISGHRSVSWYQQTPGQGLQFLFEYFSETQRNKGNFPGRFSGRQFSNSRSEMNVSTLELGDSALYLCASSPGRRTGTEAFFGQGTRLTVV.

V gene TRBV7-2 combines with J gene TRBJ1-5, with D tentatively TRBD1 (6 bases). CDR1 is SGHTA, CDR2 FQGNSA, per germline. V dropped 4 bases and J dropped 3 bases, with 13 bases sitting between them. CDR3 size: 15 residues. CDR3 protein: CASSSTGLTNQPQHF. The CDR3 DNA follows: TGTGCCAGCAGCTCCACAGGGTTAACCAATCAGCCCCAGCATTTT. The full variable domain, completed using reference TRBV7-2 and TRBJ1-5, is GAGVSQSPSNKVTEKGKDVELRCDPISGHTALYWYRQSLGQGLEFLIYFQGNSAPDKSGLPSDRFSAERTGGSVSTLTIQRTQQEDSAVYLCASSSTGLTNQPQHFGDGTRLSIL.

The rearrangement uses TRBV7-8 and TRBJ1-4; no clear D gene. CDR3 length: 14 residues. Germline loops: CDR1 SGHVS, CDR2 FQNEAQ. Trimming cost V 2 bases and J 8 bases, with 12 bases left between them. The CDR3 nucleotides are TGTGCCAGCAGCTTACGGCCAGGTGGGGAAAAACTGTTTTTT. Translated, it gives CASSLRPGGEKLFF.

The chain carries TRBV5-6 and TRBJ1-1; 8 nucleotides agree with TRBD1. Germline V gene data show CDR1 as SGHDT and CDR2 as YYEEEE. The CDR3 runs to 13 residues. Trimming took 4 bases from V and 10 from J; bases not matched to a gene: 9. In DNA form, the CDR3 reads TGTGCCAGCAGCCTGAGGCAGGGGGCACGAGCTTTCTTT. It encodes CASSLRQGARAFF.

The V gene is TRBV18, the J gene TRBJ1-1, with D possibly matching TRBD1 (5 bases). The CDR3 has 12 residues. Germline V lookup: CDR1 KGHSH, CDR2 LQKENI. V was pared by 7 bases and J by 4 bases, with 10 bases between. For the CDR3, the DNA is TGTGCCAGCTGGGAGGGGAGCACTGAAGCTTTCTTT. This sequence encodes CASWEGSTEAFF.

In this sample, this clone turned up a few times. The chain is built from TRBV27 and TRBJ2-7, with 8 bases that match TRBD1. The CDR3 spans 14 residues. V shed 6 bases, J shed 6 bases, and the junction held 10 bases outside the gene matches. The germline V gene has CDR1 MNHEY and CDR2 SMNVEV (reference sequence). CDR3 loop: CASSGQGPWGEQYF. CDR3 DNA: TGTGCCAGCAGCGGACAGGGCCCTTGGGGCGAGCAGTACTTC.

This clone was found once. This chain's CDR3 is CASSLVTGKGQPQHF. The CDR3 coding sequence is TGTGCCAGCAGCTTAGTGACCGGGAAAGGTCAGCCCCAGCATTTT. This sequence joins TRBV7-6 and TRBJ1-5, with no clear D. This CDR3 has 15 residues. V was trimmed by 1 base and J by 6 bases, leaving 13 bases between them. The germline V gene has CDR1 SGHVS and CDR2 FNYEAQ.

The genes are TRBV25-1 and TRBJ1-2; tentative D call: TRBD1 (5 bases). Germline lookup yields CDR1 MGHDK and CDR2 SYGVNS. The CDR3 has 11 amino acids. The V and J ends lost 4 bases and 10 bases respectively, with 10 bases between them. The CDR3 region is CASSAGLIYTF. The CDR3 coding sequence is TGTGCCAGCAGTGCAGGGTTAATCTACACCTTC.

The chain combines TRBV6-1 with TRBJ2-5; D possibly corresponds to TRBD1 (5 bases). The V end was cut by 5 bases, the J end by 5 bases, with 12 bases between. This CDR3 comprises 13 residues. The germline V gene encodes CDR1 MNHNS and CDR2 SASEGT. This CDR3 is CASSQGPRETQYF. As DNA, the CDR3 is TGTGCCAGCAGTCAGGGCCCCCGGGAGACCCAGTACTTC.